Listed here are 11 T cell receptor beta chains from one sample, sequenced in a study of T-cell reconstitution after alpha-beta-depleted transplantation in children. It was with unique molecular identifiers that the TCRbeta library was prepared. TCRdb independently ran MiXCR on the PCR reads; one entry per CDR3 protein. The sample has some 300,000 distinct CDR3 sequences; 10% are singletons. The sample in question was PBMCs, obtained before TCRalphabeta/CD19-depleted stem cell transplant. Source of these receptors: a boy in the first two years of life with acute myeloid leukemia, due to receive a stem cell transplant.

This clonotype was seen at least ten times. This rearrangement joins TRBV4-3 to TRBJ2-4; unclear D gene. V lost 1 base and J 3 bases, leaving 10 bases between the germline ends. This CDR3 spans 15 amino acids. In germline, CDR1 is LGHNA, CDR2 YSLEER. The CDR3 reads CASSQAPWDKNIQYF. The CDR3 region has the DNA TGCGCCAGCAGCCAAGCCCCCTGGGACAAAAACATTCAGTACTTC.

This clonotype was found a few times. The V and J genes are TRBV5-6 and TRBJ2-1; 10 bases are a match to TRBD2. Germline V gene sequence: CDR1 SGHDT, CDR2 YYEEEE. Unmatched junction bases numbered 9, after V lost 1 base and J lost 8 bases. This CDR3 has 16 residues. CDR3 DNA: TGTGCCAGCAGCTTGTGGCTAGCGGGAGAAACGGATGAGCAGTTCTTC. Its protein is CASSLWLAGETDEQFF.

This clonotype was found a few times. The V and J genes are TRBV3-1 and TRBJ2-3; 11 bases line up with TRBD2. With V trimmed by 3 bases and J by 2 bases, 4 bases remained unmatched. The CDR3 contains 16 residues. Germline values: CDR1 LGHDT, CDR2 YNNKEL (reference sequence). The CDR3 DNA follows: TGTGCCAGCAGCCAGCTAGCGGGGGGCCTCACAGATACGCAGTATTTT. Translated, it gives CASSQLAGGLTDTQYF.

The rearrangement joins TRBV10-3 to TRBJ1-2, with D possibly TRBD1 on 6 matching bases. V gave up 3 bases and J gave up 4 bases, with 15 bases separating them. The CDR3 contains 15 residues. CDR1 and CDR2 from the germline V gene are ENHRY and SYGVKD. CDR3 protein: CAISDQGGSSYGYTF. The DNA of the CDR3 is TGTGCCATCAGTGATCAAGGGGGGAGTAGCTATGGCTACACCTTC.

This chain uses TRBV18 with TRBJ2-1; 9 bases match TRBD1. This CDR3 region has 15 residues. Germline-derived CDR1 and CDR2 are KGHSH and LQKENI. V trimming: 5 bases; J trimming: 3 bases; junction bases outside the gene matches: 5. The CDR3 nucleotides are TGTGCCAGCTCATCCGGGACAGGGTACTACAATGAGCAGTTCTTC. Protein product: CASSSGTGYYNEQFF.

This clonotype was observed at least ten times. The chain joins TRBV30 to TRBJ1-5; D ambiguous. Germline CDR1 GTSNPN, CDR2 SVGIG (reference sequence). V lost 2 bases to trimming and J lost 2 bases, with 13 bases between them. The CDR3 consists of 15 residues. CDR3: CAWSSGFIGNQPQHF. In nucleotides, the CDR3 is TGTGCCTGGAGTTCGGGATTTATAGGCAATCAGCCCCAGCATTTT. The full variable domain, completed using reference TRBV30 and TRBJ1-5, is SQTIHQWPATLVQPVGSPLSLECTVEGTSNPNLYWYRQAAGRGLQLLFYSVGIGQISSEVPQNLSASRPQDRQFILSSKKLLLSDSGFYLCAWSSGFIGNQPQHFGDGTRLSIL.

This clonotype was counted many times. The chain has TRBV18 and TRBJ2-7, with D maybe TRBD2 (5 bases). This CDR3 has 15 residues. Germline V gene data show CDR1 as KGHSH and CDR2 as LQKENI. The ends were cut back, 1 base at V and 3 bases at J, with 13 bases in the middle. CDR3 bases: TGTGCCAGCTCACCACTTGTCGGAGGAGTCTACGAGCAGTACTTC. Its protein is CASSPLVGGVYEQYF.

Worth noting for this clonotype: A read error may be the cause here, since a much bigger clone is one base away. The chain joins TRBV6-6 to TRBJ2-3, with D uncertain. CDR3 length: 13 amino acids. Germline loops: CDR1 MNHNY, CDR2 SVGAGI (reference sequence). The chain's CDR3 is CASRSDFSDKQYF. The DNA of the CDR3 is TGTGCCAGTCGCTCCGACTTTTCAGATAAGCAGTATTTT.

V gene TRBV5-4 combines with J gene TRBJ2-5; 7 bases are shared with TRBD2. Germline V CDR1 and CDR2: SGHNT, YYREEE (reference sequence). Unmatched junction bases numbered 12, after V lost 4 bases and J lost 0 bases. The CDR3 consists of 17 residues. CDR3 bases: TGTGCCAGCAGCCCACGACAGAGCGGGACGTACCAAGAGACCCAGTACTTC. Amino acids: CASSPRQSGTYQETQYF.

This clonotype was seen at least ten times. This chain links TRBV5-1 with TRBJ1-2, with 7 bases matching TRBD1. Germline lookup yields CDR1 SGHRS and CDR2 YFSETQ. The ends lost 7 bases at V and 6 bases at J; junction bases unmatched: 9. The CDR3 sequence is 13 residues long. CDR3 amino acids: CASAGRRGHGYTF. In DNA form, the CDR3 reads TGCGCCAGCGCCGGTCGGAGGGGGCATGGCTACACCTTC.

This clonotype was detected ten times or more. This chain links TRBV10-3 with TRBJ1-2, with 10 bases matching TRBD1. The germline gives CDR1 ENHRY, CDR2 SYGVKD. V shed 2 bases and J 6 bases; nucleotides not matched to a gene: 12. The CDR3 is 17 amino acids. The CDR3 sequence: CAISEDLLPGQGNGYTF. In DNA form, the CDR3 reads TGTGCCATCAGTGAGGATCTACTACCGGGACAGGGGAATGGCTACACCTTC.